This T cell receptor (beta chain) is from a study of blood T cells in healthy people across ages. The use of a sample-barcoded 5' primer and a J-beta primer mix characterized a second PCR of roughly 7 to 11 cycles. TCRdb reprocessed the 5' RACE reads with MiXCR, giving one entry per CDR3 protein. The sample comprises about 640,000 distinct CDR3 sequences, less than 35% of which are singletons, and more than 15% rests with the top ten. The CDR3 loop spans 15 amino acids. V shed 6 bases and J 9 bases; nucleotides not matched to a gene: 10. CDR1 MNHEY and CDR2 SVGAGI come from the germline V gene. This clonotype was counted only a few times.

This clonotype was obtained from an elderly woman in good health. This chain uses TRBV6-5 with TRBJ1-6; 8 bases fit TRBD1. Sequences were obtained from blood. The CDR3 coding sequence is TGTGCCAGCAGGGGTCCCGGACAGGGTTCTTCACCCCTCCACTTT. It encodes CASRGPGQGSSPLHF.